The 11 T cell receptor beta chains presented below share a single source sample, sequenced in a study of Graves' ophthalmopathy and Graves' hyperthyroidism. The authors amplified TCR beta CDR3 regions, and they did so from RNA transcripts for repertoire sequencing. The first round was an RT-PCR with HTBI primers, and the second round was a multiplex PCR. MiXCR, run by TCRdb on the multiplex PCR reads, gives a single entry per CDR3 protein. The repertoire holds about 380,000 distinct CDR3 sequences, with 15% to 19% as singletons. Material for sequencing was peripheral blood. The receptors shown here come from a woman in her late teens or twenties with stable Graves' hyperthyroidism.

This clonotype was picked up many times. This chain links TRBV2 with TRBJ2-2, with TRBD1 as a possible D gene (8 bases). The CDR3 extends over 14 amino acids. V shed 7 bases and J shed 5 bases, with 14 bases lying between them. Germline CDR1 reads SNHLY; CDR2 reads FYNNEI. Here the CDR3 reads CASTGQGGTGELFF. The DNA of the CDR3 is TGTGCCAGCACCGGACAGGGAGGGACCGGGGAGCTGTTTTTT.

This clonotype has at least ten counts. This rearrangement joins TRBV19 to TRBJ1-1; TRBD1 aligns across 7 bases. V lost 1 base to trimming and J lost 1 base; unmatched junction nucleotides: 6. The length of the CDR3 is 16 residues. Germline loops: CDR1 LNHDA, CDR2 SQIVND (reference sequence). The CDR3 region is CASSIAGQIRNTEAFF. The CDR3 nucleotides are TGTGCCAGTAGTATAGCGGGACAGATAAGGAACACTGAAGCTTTCTTT.

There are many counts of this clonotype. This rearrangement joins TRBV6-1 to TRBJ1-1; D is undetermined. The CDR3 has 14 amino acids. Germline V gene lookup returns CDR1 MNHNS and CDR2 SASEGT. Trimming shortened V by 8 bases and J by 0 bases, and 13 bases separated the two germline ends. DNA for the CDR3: TGTGCCAGCGCGGACTGGGCACTGAACACTGAAGCTTTCTTT. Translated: CASADWALNTEAFF.

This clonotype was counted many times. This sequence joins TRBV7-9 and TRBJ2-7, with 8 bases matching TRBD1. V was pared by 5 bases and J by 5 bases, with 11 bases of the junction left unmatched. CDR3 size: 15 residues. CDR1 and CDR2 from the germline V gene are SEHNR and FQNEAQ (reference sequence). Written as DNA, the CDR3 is TGTGCCAGCAGCAGGCCGACAGGGGCTTTCGACGAGCAGTACTTC. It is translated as CASSRPTGAFDEQYF.

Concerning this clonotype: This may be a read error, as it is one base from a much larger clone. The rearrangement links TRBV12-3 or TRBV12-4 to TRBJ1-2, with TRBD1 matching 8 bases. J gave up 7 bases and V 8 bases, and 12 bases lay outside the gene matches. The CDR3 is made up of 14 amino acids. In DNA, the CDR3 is TGTGCCAGCTGTTCTTCAGGGGGCGCGAGTGGCTACACCTTC. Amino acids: CASCSSGGASGYTF.

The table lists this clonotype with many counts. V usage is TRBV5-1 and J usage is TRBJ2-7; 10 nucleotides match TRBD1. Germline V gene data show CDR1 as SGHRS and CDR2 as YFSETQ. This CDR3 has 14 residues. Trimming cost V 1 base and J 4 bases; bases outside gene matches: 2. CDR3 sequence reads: CASSLTGQGYEQYF. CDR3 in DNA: TGCGCCAGCAGCTTGACGGGACAGGGGTACGAGCAGTACTTC.

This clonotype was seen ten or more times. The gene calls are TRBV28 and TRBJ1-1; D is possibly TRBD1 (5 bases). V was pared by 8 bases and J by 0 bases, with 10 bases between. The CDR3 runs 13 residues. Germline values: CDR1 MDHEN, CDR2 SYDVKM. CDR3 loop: CASVRTLNTEAFF. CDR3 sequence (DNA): TGTGCCAGCGTACGGACACTGAACACTGAAGCTTTCTTT.

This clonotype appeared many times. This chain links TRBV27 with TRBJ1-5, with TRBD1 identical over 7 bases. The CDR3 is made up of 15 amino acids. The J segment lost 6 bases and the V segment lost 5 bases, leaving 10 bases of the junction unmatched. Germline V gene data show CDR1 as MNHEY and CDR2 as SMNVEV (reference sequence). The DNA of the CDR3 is TGTGCCAGCAGTCGACACAGGGGAGTGGGTCAGCCCCAGCATTTT. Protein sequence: CASSRHRGVGQPQHF.

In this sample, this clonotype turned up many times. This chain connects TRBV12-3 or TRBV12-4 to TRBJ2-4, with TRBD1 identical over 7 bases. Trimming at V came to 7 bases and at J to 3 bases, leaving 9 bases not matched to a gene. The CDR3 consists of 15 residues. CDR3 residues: CASMGTARNKNIQYF. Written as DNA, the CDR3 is TGTGCCAGCATGGGGACAGCTCGTAACAAAAACATTCAGTACTTC.

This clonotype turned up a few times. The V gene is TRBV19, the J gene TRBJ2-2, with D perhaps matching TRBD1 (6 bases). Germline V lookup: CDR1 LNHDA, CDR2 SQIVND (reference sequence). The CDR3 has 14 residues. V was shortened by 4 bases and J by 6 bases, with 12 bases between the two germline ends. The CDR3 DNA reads TGTGCCAGTAGTACGGGCCAGGGGTCCGGGGAGCTGTTTTTT. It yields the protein CASSTGQGSGELFF.

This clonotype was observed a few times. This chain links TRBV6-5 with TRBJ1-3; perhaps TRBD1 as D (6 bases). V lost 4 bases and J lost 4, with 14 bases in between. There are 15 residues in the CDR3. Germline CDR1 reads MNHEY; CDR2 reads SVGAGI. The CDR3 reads CASSSLLGGGNTIYF. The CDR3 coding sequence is TGTGCCAGCAGTTCGCTGTTGGGGGGCGGAAACACCATATATTTT.